The next 8 T cell receptor beta chains were all read from a single sample in a study of T cell responses to AZD1222 COVID-19 vaccine. This table comes from immunoSEQ multiplex PCR, and its TCRdb copy is limited to in-frame clones, with some not included. The sample yields some 100,000 clones, roughly 89% seen once. The specimen was peripheral blood, collected on day 0 of AZD1222 vaccination. These receptor sequences come from an adult in good health.

The chain employs TRBV19 and TRBJ1-1; D remains unclear. This CDR3 is 14 amino acids long. The germline V and J ends were trimmed by 5 bases and 1 base, with 11 bases remaining between them. The germline gives CDR1 LNHDA, CDR2 SQIVND (reference sequence). The CDR3 loop reads CASSRLRRNTEAFF. As DNA, the CDR3 is TGTGCCAGTAGTCGCCTCAGGAGGAACACTGAAGCTTTCTTT.

This clone was detected once. The genes are TRBV5-6 and TRBJ2-5; no definite D call. Trimming left V 0 bases short and J 4 bases short, with 10 bases between. The CDR3 sequence is 14 residues long. Germline CDR1 and CDR2: SGHDT and YYEEEE. Written as DNA, the CDR3 is TGTGCCAGCAGCTTGGTCCACTACGTAGAGACCCAGTACTTC. As protein: CASSLVHYVETQYF.

V and J are TRBV5-4 and TRBJ2-1; 14 bases are a match to TRBD2. The CDR3 is made up of 16 amino acids. V shed 3 bases, J shed 7 bases, and the junction held 6 bases outside the gene matches. The germline V gene has CDR1 SGHNT and CDR2 YYREEE (reference sequence). The CDR3 spells CASSWGGLAGVNEQFF. CDR3 in DNA: TGTGCCAGCAGCTGGGGGGGACTAGCGGGAGTAAATGAGCAGTTCTTC.

The chain has TRBV29-1 and TRBJ1-1; D uncertain. Germline V CDR1 and CDR2: SQVTM, ANQGSEA. The V gene lost 4 bases and the J gene lost 6 bases, with 9 bases spanning the gap. The CDR3 is made up of 11 amino acids. CDR3 in DNA: TGCAGCGTTGTAACGGGCGCTGAAGCTTTCTTT. Translating it yields CSVVTGAEAFF.

V gene TRBV18 combines with J gene TRBJ1-2; no definite D call. Germline V CDR1 and CDR2: KGHSH, LQKENI. The CDR3 runs 12 residues. The V gene lost 5 bases and the J gene lost 3 bases, with 7 bases spanning the gap. The DNA for the CDR3 is TGTGCCAGCTCATTATCTTACTATGGCTACACCTTC. Amino acid sequence: CASSLSYYGYTF.

This chain uses TRBV10-3 with TRBJ2-1; 10 bases map to TRBD2. Germline V gene data show CDR1 as ENHRY and CDR2 as SYGVKD. This CDR3 has 14 residues. V shed 10 bases, J shed 5 bases, and the junction held 8 bases outside the gene matches. CDR3 nucleotide sequence: TGTGCCACCAATACAGGACTAGCGGACAATGAGCAGTTCTTC. Protein product: CATNTGLADNEQFF.

The chain carries TRBV18 and TRBJ1-2, with a possible D match to TRBD1 (6 bases). The CDR3 consists of 14 residues. V was pared by 0 bases and J by 8 bases, with 13 bases between. Germline CDR1 KGHSH, CDR2 LQKENI. CDR3 region: CASSPPTPQGGYTF. CDR3 nucleotide sequence: TGTGCCAGCTCACCACCCACCCCGCAGGGGGGCTACACCTTC.

With regard to this clone: A read error may produce the germline difference seen at one junction end. The V gene is TRBV5-5, the J gene TRBJ1-4; a possible D gene is TRBD1 (6 bases). The germline CDR1 and CDR2 sequences are SGHKS and YYEKEE (reference sequence). This CDR3 is built from 17 residues. In DNA form, the CDR3 reads TGTGCCCGCAGCTGGGCCCCCCGGGGGGCCCGTGGTGGAAAACTGTTTTTT. Translating gives CARSWAPRGARGGKLFF.